This T cell receptor beta chain was sequenced in a study of CD8 T cells in Susac syndrome. The sequenced target, TCR beta, came from blood CD8+ and CD4+ T cells. RNA was extracted with the RNeasy kit, and a quantity of roughly 0.5 to 1 ug was reverse transcribed using random hexamers. The method of amplification for TCR beta CDR3 was immunoSEQ multiplex PCR, covering 54 Vbeta and 13 Jbeta. TCRdb recomputed calls from the immunoSEQ multiplex PCR reads with MiXCR, one row per CDR3 protein. Of 110,000 or so distinct CDR3 sequences in the sample, more than 85% are singletons; the top ten hold about 0.09%. The receptor was derived from a human donor with multiple sclerosis. Material: CD4+ T cells from PBMCs.

CDR3 amino acids: CSVSGQGNLETQYF. The CDR3 DNA is TGCAGCGTCAGTGGGCAGGGAAATCTTGAGACCCAGTACTTC. This chain links TRBV29-1 with TRBJ2-5, with D perhaps matching TRBD1 (5 bases). Germline CDR1 is SQVTM and CDR2 is ANQGSEA. Trimming took off 6 bases at V and 5 bases at J, with 19 bases between the two ends. This CDR3 is 14 amino acids long.